This passage covers 7 T cell receptor beta chains from one sample sequenced in a study of blood T cell repertoires in COVID-19 (TCRdb year 2020). The library was prepared using the immunoSEQ multiplex PCR assay. This immuneACCESS table, as held by TCRdb, lists in-frame sequences with V and J called but not all clones. Of the missing ones, under half trace to an unresolved V gene in checked studies; the others have no known cause. Here the sample has 100,000 or so clones; around four fifths occur a single time. The top ten constitute roughly 31% of the sample. The sequencing input was peripheral blood. The receptors derive from a man between 65 and 79 years old with active or convalescent COVID-19.

The J gene is TRBJ2-5, the V gene TRBV5-1; weak D call: TRBD1 (5 bases). In germline, CDR1 is SGHRS, CDR2 YFSETQ. This CDR3 is 14 amino acids long. V was trimmed by 1 base and J by 1 base, leaving 8 bases between them. CDR3 DNA: TGCGCCAGCAGCTTGCAGGGAATCCAAGAGACCCAGTACTTC. It translates to CASSLQGIQETQYF. Using reference TRBV5-1 and TRBJ2-5 for the parts outside the CDR3, the full variable domain is KAGVTQTPRYLIKTRGQQVTLSCSPISGHRSVSWYQQTPGQGLQFLFEYFSETQRNKGNFPGRFSGRQFSNSRSEMNVSTLELGDSALYLCASSLQGIQETQYFGPGTRLLVL.

The rearrangement joins TRBV29-1 to TRBJ2-1, with TRBD2 matching over 7 bases. V shed 6 bases and J 0 bases; nucleotides not matched to a gene: 11. Germline V gene lookup returns CDR1 SQVTM and CDR2 ANQGSEA. There are 16 residues in the CDR3. CDR3 sequence: CSVEWGGWSSYNEQFF. The CDR3 nucleotides are TGCAGCGTCGAATGGGGGGGTTGGAGCTCCTACAATGAGCAGTTCTTC.

The gene calls are TRBV6-1 and TRBJ1-2; possibly TRBD1 for D (5 bases). The CDR3 contains 13 residues. V lost 3 bases to trimming and J lost 8 bases, with 13 bases between them. Germline CDR1 reads MNHNS; CDR2 reads SASEGT. DNA for the CDR3: TGTGCCAGCAGTGAGGGGCAGTTTGGCGGCTACACCTTC. Translation gives CASSEGQFGGYTF.

The rearrangement joins TRBV10-1 to TRBJ1-6; a weak D match, TRBD1 (6 bases). There are 16 residues in the CDR3. V dropped 4 bases and J dropped 9 bases, with 19 bases sitting between them. Germline CDR1 reads WNHNN; CDR2 reads SYGVQD (reference sequence). The CDR3 sequence: CASSAPPHRVVSPLHF. The CDR3 bases are TGCGCCAGCAGTGCGCCCCCCCACAGGGTGGTTTCACCCCTCCACTTT.

The rearrangement joins TRBV5-1 to TRBJ1-1; TRBD1 matches 10 bases. The trim removed 7 bases at V and 3 bases at J, leaving 9 bases unmatched. The germline CDR1 and CDR2 sequences are SGHRS and YFSETQ. The CDR3 runs to 15 residues. CDR3 amino acids: CASFQPGQGHTEAFF. The DNA for the CDR3 is TGCGCCAGCTTCCAGCCGGGACAGGGGCACACTGAAGCTTTCTTT.

This chain joins TRBV19 and TRBJ2-3, with 8 bases fitting TRBD2. Germline V lookup: CDR1 LNHDA, CDR2 SQIVND (reference sequence). Trimming took 3 bases from V and 6 from J; bases not matched to a gene: 8. This CDR3 is built from 15 residues. The chain's CDR3 is CASSIRGGFPDTQYF. CDR3 sequence (DNA): TGTGCCAGTAGTATTCGCGGGGGGTTTCCCGATACGCAGTATTTT.

V usage is TRBV3-1 (or the pseudogene TRBV3-2) and J usage is TRBJ1-5, with 11 nucleotides matching TRBD1. Germline loops: CDR1 LGHDT, CDR2 YNNKEL (reference sequence). The CDR3 totals 21 residues. J gave up 0 bases and V 6 bases, and 19 bases lay outside the gene matches. CDR3 nucleotides: TGTGCCAGCAGATGGCCCGCCACCCGGGACAGGGGGGAGACTAGCAATCAGCCCCAGCATTTT. Translated: CASRWPATRDRGETSNQPQHF.